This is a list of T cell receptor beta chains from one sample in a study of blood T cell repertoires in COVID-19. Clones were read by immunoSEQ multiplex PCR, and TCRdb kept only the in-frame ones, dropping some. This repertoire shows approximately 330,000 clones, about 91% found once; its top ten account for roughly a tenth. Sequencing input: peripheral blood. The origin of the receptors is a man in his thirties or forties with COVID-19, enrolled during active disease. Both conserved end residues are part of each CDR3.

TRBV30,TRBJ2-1,CAWSLLGTGVANEQFF
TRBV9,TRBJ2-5,CASSPGGEETQYF
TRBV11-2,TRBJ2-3,CASSAQGSTDTQYF
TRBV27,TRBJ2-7,CASSSRSGGAYEQYF
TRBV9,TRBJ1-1,CASSAKIDRGSMLRGRDTEAFF
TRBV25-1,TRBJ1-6,CASKWQIDSPLHF
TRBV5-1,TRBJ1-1,CASSLVQGRFITEAFF
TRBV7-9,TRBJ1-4,CASSPLTGAATNEKLFF
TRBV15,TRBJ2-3,CATSPGQSTDTQYF
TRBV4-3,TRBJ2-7,CASSQDLAGVWDEQYF
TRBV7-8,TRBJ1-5,CASSLDNRGGQPQHF
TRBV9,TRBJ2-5,CASSVAPDRVAETQYF
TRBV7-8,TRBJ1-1,CASSLSREYTEAFF
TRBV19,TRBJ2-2,CASLRGQGWTGELFF
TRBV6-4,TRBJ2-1,CASSEVEGVSYNEQFF
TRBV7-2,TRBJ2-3,CASSLVRLLAGGPDTQYF
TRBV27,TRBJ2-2,CASSPYVTNTGELFF
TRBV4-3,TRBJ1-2,CASSQEGGVPVYTF
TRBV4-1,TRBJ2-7,CASSQAPGAEQYF
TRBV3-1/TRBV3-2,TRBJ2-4,CASSQMDSPGKAKNIQYF
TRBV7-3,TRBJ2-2,CASSPSGSAGELFF
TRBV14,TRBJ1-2,CASSQAQGRGYTF
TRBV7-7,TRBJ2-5,CASSFLAGGREETQYF
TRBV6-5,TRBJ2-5,CASSHHSGEKETQYF
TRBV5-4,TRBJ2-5,CASSPWGGRSQYF
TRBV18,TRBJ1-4,CASSPRGQIGEKLFF
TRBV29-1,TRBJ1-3,CSVLDSRSGNTIYF
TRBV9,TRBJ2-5,CASRRTSEETQYF
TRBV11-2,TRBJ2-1,CASSSTTWDKEDEQFF
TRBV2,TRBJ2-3,CASSLRHTDTQYF
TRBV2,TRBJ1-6,CASSEAGNSPLHF
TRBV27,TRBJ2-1,CASTPLGPRYNEQFF
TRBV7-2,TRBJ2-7,CASSLRGGDSSYEQYF